This T cell receptor (beta chain) originates from a study of cytomegalovirus exposure and HLA in healthy donors. The CDR3 has 17 amino acids. V lost 4 bases and J lost 3, with 19 bases in between. Germline loops: CDR1 MDHEN, CDR2 SYDVKM. Researchers ran the PCR with 60 Vbeta and 13 Jbeta primers. The repertoire was sequenced with immunoSEQ multiplex PCR; TCRdb's copy has only in-frame clones and lacks some. Found here are roughly 98,000 clones, roughly three quarters of them singletons; the top ten hold over 1.1%. This clone came up a few times. The material sequenced was PBMCs. The V and J genes are TRBV28 and TRBJ1-5, with D possibly matching TRBD1 (6 bases). The clonotype originates from a man aged 35-49 years in good health and CMV-seronegative. DNA of the CDR3: TGTGCCAGCAGTTCGCCGGTGTCGACAGGCGCCAATCAGCCCCAGCATTTT. This codes for CASSSPVSTGANQPQHF.